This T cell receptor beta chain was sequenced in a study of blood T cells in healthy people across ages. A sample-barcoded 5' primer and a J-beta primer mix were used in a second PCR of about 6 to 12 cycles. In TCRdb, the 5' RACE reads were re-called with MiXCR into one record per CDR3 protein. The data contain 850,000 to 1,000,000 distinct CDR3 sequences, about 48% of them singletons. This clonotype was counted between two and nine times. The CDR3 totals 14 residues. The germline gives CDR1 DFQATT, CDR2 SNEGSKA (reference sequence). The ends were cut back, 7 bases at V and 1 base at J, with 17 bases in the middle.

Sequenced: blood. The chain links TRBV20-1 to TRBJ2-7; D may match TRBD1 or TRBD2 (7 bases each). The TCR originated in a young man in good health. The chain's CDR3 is CSVEEQGGSYEQYF. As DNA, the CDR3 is TGCAGTGTGGAGGAGCAGGGGGGGTCCTACGAGCAGTACTTC.